The 31 T cell receptor beta chains below all came from one sample that was sequenced in a study of response to subunit inactivated influenza vaccine. From the RT-PCR reads, TCRdb called clonotypes with MiXCR, one entry per CDR3 protein. This sample yields hundreds of thousands of distinct CDR3 sequences, of which more than 10% are seen a single time; approximately 8.4% belongs to the top ten. The sequencing used non-naive T cells sorted from PBMCs, collected 14 to 15 days before vaccination. The origin of the receptors is a man in his fifties or sixties who received an inactivated influenza vaccine.

This clonotype was counted at least ten times. The rearrangement links TRBV6-6 to TRBJ1-6; 7 bases agree with TRBD1. The germline CDR1 and CDR2 sequences are MNHNY and SVGAGI (reference sequence). V lost 1 base and J lost 5; bases outside the gene matches: 5. The CDR3 consists of 16 residues. The CDR3 is CASSYWGTENNSPLHF. CDR3 sequence (DNA): TGTGCCAGCAGTTACTGGGGGACAGAGAATAATTCACCCCTCCACTTT.

The V and J genes are TRBV9 and TRBJ2-1, with D possibly being TRBD2 (6 bases). This CDR3 has 15 amino acids. In germline, CDR1 is SGDLS, CDR2 YYNGEE. V gave up 0 bases and J gave up 1 base, with 8 bases separating them. CDR3: CASSVAAGSYNEQFF. The DNA of the CDR3 is TGTGCCAGCAGCGTAGCGGCGGGGTCCTACAATGAGCAGTTCTTC.

The CDR3 DNA reads as TGTGCCAGCAGTTTATCACGAGTTGGGGACCAGTACTTC. This codes for CASSLSRVGDQYF. This sequence joins TRBV27 and TRBJ2-7; D may be TRBD1 or TRBD2 (5 bases each). Germline lookup yields CDR1 MNHEY and CDR2 SMNVEV (reference sequence). The CDR3 contains 13 residues. Between the trimmed V and J ends, which lost 0 bases and 10 bases, there was a span of 13 bases.

There are a few counts of this clonotype. The chain has TRBV11-2 and TRBJ1-3; possibly TRBD1 for D (6 bases). Trimming left V 4 bases short and J 3 bases short, with 13 bases between. Germline-derived CDR1 and CDR2 are SGHAT and FQNNGV. The CDR3 runs to 15 residues. The CDR3 DNA reads TGTGCCAGCAGCTCGGGAGGGGGAGGTGGAAACACCATATATTTT. It codes for CASSSGGGGGNTIYF.

The chain is built from TRBV4-3 and TRBJ2-3; the D call may be TRBD1 or TRBD2 (5 bases each). The ends were cut back, 4 bases at V and 5 bases at J, with 22 bases in the middle. The CDR3 totals 17 residues. Germline V gives CDR1 LGHNA, CDR2 YSLEER. Written as DNA, the CDR3 is TGCGCCAGCAGCCGCCGAGATGTGTGGGGACCAGAAGATACGCAGTATTTT. As protein: CASSRRDVWGPEDTQYF.

This clonotype was detected only once. A single base separates this from a much larger clone, so it may be a read error. The chain employs TRBV6-5 and TRBJ2-7; tentative D call: TRBD2 (5 bases). V gave up 0 bases and J gave up 2 bases, with 5 bases separating them. Germline V CDR1 and CDR2: MNHEY, SVGAGI. The CDR3 runs 13 residues. This CDR3 reads CASSYSEAYEQYF. In nucleotides, the CDR3 is TGTGCCAGCAGTTACTCGGAGGCCTACGAGCAGTACTTC.

The rearrangement uses TRBV10-3 and TRBJ2-7, with 7 bases identical to TRBD2. The CDR3 sequence is 14 residues long. The V segment lost 5 bases and the J segment 0 bases; nucleotides outside the gene matches: 4. Germline lookup yields CDR1 ENHRY and CDR2 SYGVKD. The CDR3 protein is CAISLTGGSYEQYF. CDR3 in DNA: TGTGCCATCAGTTTAACGGGGGGCTCCTACGAGCAGTACTTC.

This clonotype has only a few counts. This chain links TRBV6-2 or TRBV6-3 with TRBJ2-7, with TRBD1 matching 7 bases. This CDR3 is built from 17 residues. V was pared by 6 bases and J by 5 bases, with 19 bases of the junction left unmatched. The V gene's germline CDR1 is MNHEY and CDR2 SVGEGT. CDR3 residues: CASSPIGATGSGHEQYF. As DNA, the CDR3 is TGTGCCAGCAGCCCTATTGGGGCGACAGGGAGCGGCCACGAGCAGTACTTC.

In DNA, the CDR3 is TGTGCCAGCAGTGATGACAGGGGGCCGGGTGAGACCCAGTACTTC. It translates to CASSDDRGPGETQYF. The rearrangement uses TRBV25-1 and TRBJ2-5, with 10 bases fitting TRBD1. Germline CDR1 is MGHDK and CDR2 is SYGVNS. The J segment lost 5 bases and the V segment lost 3 bases, leaving 6 bases of the junction unmatched. The CDR3 has 15 amino acids. Full variable domain (outside the CDR3, taken from reference TRBV25-1 and TRBJ2-5): EADIYQTPRYLVIGTGKKITLECSQTMGHDKMYWYQQDPGMELHLIHYSYGVNSTEKGDLSSESTVSRIRTEHFPLTLESARPSHTSQYLCASSDDRGPGETQYFGPGTRLLVL.

The table lists this clonotype with many counts. The CDR3 loop reads CASRRTGLDEQYF. The CDR3 coding sequence is TGCGCCAGCAGACGGACAGGGTTGGACGAGCAGTACTTC. This chain uses TRBV5-1 with TRBJ2-7; 8 bases align to TRBD1. There are 13 residues in the CDR3. CDR1 SGHRS and CDR2 YFSETQ come from the germline V gene. J gave up 5 bases and V 5 bases, and 6 bases lay outside the gene matches. Full variable domain (remainder filled in from reference TRBV5-1 and TRBJ2-7): KAGVTQTPRYLIKTRGQQVTLSCSPISGHRSVSWYQQTPGQGLQFLFEYFSETQRNKGNFPGRFSGRQFSNSRSEMNVSTLELGDSALYLCASRRTGLDEQYFGPGTRLTVT.

This clonotype was seen a few times. The V gene is TRBV7-2, the J gene TRBJ1-6; D not certain. V was pared by 4 bases and J by 7 bases, with 11 bases between. The CDR3 is 14 residues long. CDR1 SGHTA and CDR2 FQGNSA come from the germline V gene. CDR3 nucleotides: TGTGCCAGCAGCTCTCCCGGCCGAAATTCACCCCTCCACTTT. Translation gives CASSSPGRNSPLHF.

CDR3 DNA: TGTGCCAGCAGTGAAGGTCAGGGGGCCTCAGAGACCCAGTACTTC. Its translation is CASSEGQGASETQYF. The chain joins TRBV2 to TRBJ2-5; 8 nucleotides line up with TRBD1. Germline CDR1 is SNHLY and CDR2 is FYNNEI. V dropped 1 base and J dropped 4; count of bases not matched to a gene: 5. The CDR3 runs 15 residues.

This clonotype was recorded only once. The CDR3 is CASRTGLNQPQHF. The CDR3 DNA follows: TGTGCCAGCAGAACAGGGCTAAATCAGCCCCAGCATTTT. The rearrangement uses TRBV27 and TRBJ1-5; D is perhaps TRBD1 (6 bases). This CDR3 is built from 13 residues. V was shortened by 6 bases and J by 4 bases, with 10 bases between the two germline ends. The germline V gene has CDR1 MNHEY and CDR2 SMNVEV (reference sequence).

The sample holds a few counts of this clonotype. The V call is TRBV6-2 or TRBV6-3, the J call TRBJ1-6, with D possibly matching TRBD1 (6 bases). The CDR3 is made up of 16 amino acids. Trimming left V 5 bases short and J 0 bases short, with 11 bases between. Germline-derived CDR1 and CDR2 are MNHEY and SVGEGT. CDR3 amino acids: CASSPQTGSYNSPLHF. CDR3 in DNA: TGTGCCAGCAGTCCGCAGACAGGCTCCTATAATTCACCCCTCCACTTT.

The chain carries TRBV7-2 and TRBJ2-7; tentative D call: TRBD2 (6 bases). Trimming cost V 0 bases and J 9 bases, with 15 bases left between them. Germline-derived CDR1 and CDR2 are SGHTA and FQGNSA. This CDR3 is built from 14 residues. The CDR3 region is CASSLARGEFGQYF. The CDR3 DNA reads TGTGCCAGCAGCTTAGCCCGCGGGGAATTTGGGCAGTACTTC.

Only a few counts were recorded for this clonotype. V usage is TRBV6-5 and J usage is TRBJ2-3, with 11 bases fitting TRBD2. V shed 2 bases and J 4 bases; nucleotides not matched to a gene: 2. The CDR3 is made up of 15 amino acids. Germline lookup yields CDR1 MNHEY and CDR2 SVGAGI. The chain's CDR3 is CASSYTSGSSDTQYF. For the CDR3, the DNA is TGTGCCAGCAGTTACACTAGCGGGAGTTCAGATACGCAGTATTTT.

There are a few counts of this clonotype. The V call is TRBV6-2 or TRBV6-3, the J call TRBJ1-2, with TRBD1 matching 7 bases. V lost 8 bases to trimming and J lost 8 bases; unmatched junction nucleotides: 5. The CDR3 is made up of 11 amino acids. Looked up from germline, CDR1 is MNHEY and CDR2 is SVGEGT. CDR3 in DNA: TGTGCCAGCGGGGACAGCTGGGGCTACACCTTC. It is translated as CASGDSWGYTF.

The chain couples TRBV20-1 to TRBJ2-3; 9 bases map to TRBD1. Losses at the gene ends were 6 bases for V and 6 bases for J; bases not matched to a gene: 7. The germline gives CDR1 DFQATT, CDR2 SNEGSKA (reference sequence). CDR3 length: 13 residues. CDR3 residues: CSARDRVSDTQYF. In nucleotides, the CDR3 is TGCAGTGCCCGGGACAGGGTTTCGGATACGCAGTATTTT.

This clonotype was counted a few times. This chain joins TRBV20-1 and TRBJ2-5, with 9 bases aligning to TRBD2. Per the germline V gene, CDR1 is DFQATT and CDR2 is SNEGSKA (reference sequence). The V and J ends lost 5 bases and 3 bases, in that order; junction bases with no gene match: 4. This CDR3 spans 13 amino acids. CDR3 protein: CSAPRGGEETQYF. The DNA for the CDR3 is TGCAGTGCTCCCCGCGGGGGGGAAGAGACCCAGTACTTC.

This chain links TRBV20-1 with TRBJ2-7; D gene ambiguous. Germline V CDR1 and CDR2: DFQATT, SNEGSKA (reference sequence). Trimming took 0 bases from V and 2 from J, leaving 8 bases between them. CDR3 length: 13 amino acids. CDR3 region: CSARDRLAYEQYF. The CDR3 DNA sequence: TGCAGTGCTAGAGATCGTCTAGCCTACGAGCAGTACTTC.

In its sample, this clonotype was seen many times. The CDR3 nucleotides are TGTGCCAGCAGCAAAGCGGGGAGCACAGATACGCAGTATTTT. Translating gives CASSKAGSTDTQYF. The chain is built from TRBV5-4 and TRBJ2-3; 7 bases agree with TRBD2. Germline CDR1 SGHNT, CDR2 YYREEE (reference sequence). This CDR3 is built from 14 residues. J lost 0 bases, V lost 4 bases, and 2 bases had no gene match. The full variable domain, its missing parts supplied by reference TRBV5-4 and TRBJ2-3, is ETGVTQSPTHLIKTRGQQVTLRCSSQSGHNTVSWYQQALGQGPQFIFQYYREEENGRGNFPPRFSGLQFPNYSSELNVNALELDDSALYLCASSKAGSTDTQYFGPGTRLTVL.

The gene calls are TRBV7-9 and TRBJ1-1; the match to TRBD1 covers 7 bases. Looked up from germline, CDR1 is SEHNR and CDR2 is FQNEAQ (reference sequence). The CDR3 runs to 16 residues. Losses at the gene ends were 1 base for V and 7 bases for J; bases not matched to a gene: 12. The CDR3 DNA reads as TGTGCCAGCAGCTTAGAGGGGGCGCTGGGGATGAGTGAAGCTTTCTTT. This gives the protein CASSLEGALGMSEAFF.

This clonotype was counted many times. The V gene is TRBV6-2 or TRBV6-3, the J gene TRBJ2-7; TRBD1 or TRBD2 may be the D gene (6 bases each). This CDR3 region has 14 residues. The V end was cut by 2 bases, the J end by 1 base, with 9 bases between. The germline V gene encodes CDR1 MNHEY and CDR2 SVGEGT. CDR3 nucleotides: TGTGCCAGCAGTTACAGGGGGGAATCCTACGAGCAGTACTTC. Its protein is CASSYRGESYEQYF.

This clonotype has ten or more counts. This chain links TRBV29-1 with TRBJ2-3; 10 bases line up with TRBD2. Germline CDR1 and CDR2: SQVTM and ANQGSEA. V shed 7 bases, J shed 4 bases, and the junction held 8 bases outside the gene matches. The length of the CDR3 is 14 residues. The CDR3 protein is CSAGLAEGADTQYF. CDR3 in DNA: TGCAGCGCCGGACTAGCGGAGGGGGCAGATACGCAGTATTTT.

This chain links TRBV29-1 with TRBJ2-7, with 9 bases identical to TRBD1. After removal of 8 bases from V and 9 bases from J, the junction contained 14 bases not matched to a gene. From germline, CDR1 is SQVTM and CDR2 ANQGSEA. The CDR3 contains 13 residues. CDR3 nucleotides: TGCAGCACAATCCAGATACAGGGGGCGGTGCAGTACTTC. Its translation is CSTIQIQGAVQYF.

This chain connects TRBV6-1 to TRBJ2-7, with D uncertain. Deletions cut 4 bases from V and 5 bases from J, with 6 bases between. Germline V lookup: CDR1 MNHNS, CDR2 SASEGT. The CDR3 is 11 amino acids. CDR3 in amino acids: CASSVRDEQYF. DNA of the CDR3: TGTGCCAGCAGTGTCCGGGACGAGCAGTACTTC.

This clonotype was found many times. The genes are TRBV24-1 and TRBJ2-2; no clear D gene. Per germline, CDR1 KGHDR and CDR2 SFDVKD. The CDR3 length is 13 residues. The V end lost 9 bases, the J end lost 0 bases, and 7 bases lay between the germline ends. The DNA for the CDR3 is TGTGCCACCGACACCCCGAACACCGGGGAGCTGTTTTTT. This translates into CATDTPNTGELFF.

This clonotype was counted between two and nine times. The gene calls are TRBV5-1 and TRBJ1-2, with unresolved D. Trimming pared 6 bases from V and 3 bases from J, leaving 15 bases between. Germline V lookup: CDR1 SGHRS, CDR2 YFSETQ. The CDR3 covers 14 residues. The CDR3 protein is CASKVIAQDYGYTF. In DNA form, the CDR3 reads TGCGCCAGCAAGGTCATCGCGCAGGACTATGGCTACACCTTC.

This clonotype has a count of ten or more. The chain carries TRBV6-4 and TRBJ2-7; the match to TRBD1 covers 7 bases. Germline V CDR1 and CDR2: MRHNA, SNTAGT. Trimming took 3 bases from V and 4 from J; bases not matched to a gene: 6. The CDR3 is 14 amino acids. Here the CDR3 reads CASSEGTESYEQYF. DNA of the CDR3: TGTGCCAGCAGTGAGGGGACAGAGAGTTACGAGCAGTACTTC.

J is TRBJ2-1 and V is TRBV6-2 or TRBV6-3; TRBD2 matches 8 bases. The J segment lost 7 bases and the V segment lost 6 bases, leaving 17 bases of the junction unmatched. This CDR3 is built from 17 residues. Germline CDR1 and CDR2: MNHEY and SVGEGT. In DNA, the CDR3 is TGTGCCAGCAGACCCCTATCGGACGGGAGGGGGGTTAATGAGCAGTTCTTC. This sequence encodes CASRPLSDGRGVNEQFF.

This clonotype turned up a few times. This chain uses TRBV11-2 with TRBJ2-2; TRBD2 aligns across 10 bases. Trimming cost V 2 bases and J 0 bases; bases outside gene matches: 6. Germline V gene sequence: CDR1 SGHAT, CDR2 FQNNGV. The CDR3 is 18 residues long. The CDR3 region has the DNA TGTGCCAGCAGCTTAAACAGCGGGAGGGCCCCGAACACCGGGGAGCTGTTTTTT. Protein: CASSLNSGRAPNTGELFF.